The 23 T cell receptor beta chains in this list originate from one sample, sequenced in a study of response to subunit inactivated influenza vaccine. TCRdb redid the calling of the RT-PCR reads with MiXCR, one entry per CDR3 protein. Among approximately 310,000 distinct CDR3 sequences listed, about a fifth were seen once. The specimen was PBMCs from blood, collected approximately 22 months after vaccination. The receptors here all came from a man aged 50 to 75 who received an inactivated influenza vaccine.

This clonotype was seen more than once but under ten times. The chain has TRBV20-1 and TRBJ1-5; D possibly corresponds to TRBD1 (6 bases). This CDR3 comprises 15 residues. Germline V gives CDR1 DFQATT, CDR2 SNEGSKA (reference sequence). V lost 0 bases, J lost 2 bases, and 11 bases lay in between. The CDR3 loop reads CSARDRGGGNQPQHF. CDR3 nucleotide sequence: TGCAGTGCTAGAGATCGCGGGGGCGGCAATCAGCCCCAGCATTTT.

This clonotype was observed many times. J is TRBJ1-1 and V is TRBV12-3 or TRBV12-4; D not resolved. Trimming took off 1 base at V and 4 bases at J, with 7 bases between the two ends. This CDR3 has 13 residues. The CDR3 protein is CASSLGGSTEAFF. In DNA form, the CDR3 reads TGTGCCAGCAGTTTAGGAGGGAGCACTGAAGCTTTCTTT.

Remarks on this clonotype: At one of its ends the junction is not consistent with the germline gene, which may arise from a read error. The chain links TRBV29-1 to TRBJ2-4, with D perhaps being TRBD1 or TRBD2 (5 bases each). This CDR3 region has 15 residues. The germline gives CDR1 SQVTM, CDR2 ANQGSEA. The CDR3 region has the DNA TGCTGCGTGGCTGACAGAGGGCTAGCCAAAAACATTCAGTACTTC. It codes for CCVADRGLAKNIQYF.

V usage is TRBV28 and J usage is TRBJ1-1; D might be TRBD1 (5 bases). Between the trimmed V and J ends, which lost 5 bases and 1 base, there was a span of 14 bases. Germline CDR1 and CDR2: MDHEN and SYDVKM. CDR3 length: 15 amino acids. CDR3 bases: TGTGCCAGCAGTACCCGGTGGGGGACGAACACTGAAGCTTTCTTT. Translated: CASSTRWGTNTEAFF.

This clonotype was detected many times. J is TRBJ1-1 and V is TRBV4-1, with a tentative D call TRBD1 (5 bases). Germline CDR1 reads MGHRA; CDR2 reads YSYEKL. This CDR3 is 13 amino acids long. V was cut by 6 bases and J by 2 bases, with 10 bases left in between. CDR3 nucleotide sequence: TGCGCCAGCAGAAAAGGGGATAACACTGAAGCTTTCTTT. Its protein product is CASRKGDNTEAFF.

In this sample, this clonotype turned up a few times. The J gene is TRBJ2-7, the V gene TRBV20-1; D might be TRBD1 or TRBD2, each matching 6 bases. The CDR3 length is 12 residues. Trimming took 6 bases from V and 4 from J, leaving 13 bases between them. From germline, CDR1 is DFQATT and CDR2 SNEGSKA (reference sequence). CDR3 nucleotides: TGCAGTGCACGGTGGGGGGCGTACGAGCAGTACTTC. Protein sequence: CSARWGAYEQYF.

In this sample, this clonotype turned up many times. The gene calls are TRBV12-3 or TRBV12-4 and TRBJ2-3; D remains unclear. This CDR3 region has 14 residues. The V and J ends lost 4 bases and 1 base respectively, with 9 bases between them. The CDR3 sequence: CASSYSARTDTQYF. CDR3 nucleotide sequence: TGTGCCAGCAGTTATAGTGCTCGCACAGATACGCAGTATTTT.

The V and J genes are TRBV20-1 and TRBJ2-2, with D uncertain. Germline assignment: CDR1 DFQATT and CDR2 SNEGSKA (reference sequence). With 1 base removed from V and 3 bases from J, the gap between germline ends came to 18 bases. The CDR3 extends over 17 amino acids. CDR3 coding DNA: TGCAGTGCTAGAGGCCCGGGTCATCAAAGAGACACCGGGGAGCTGTTTTTT. It yields the protein CSARGPGHQRDTGELFF.

This clonotype was detected only a few times. V is TRBV6-2 or TRBV6-3 and J is TRBJ2-7; maybe TRBD1 (6 bases). Trimming shortened V by 6 bases and J by 3 bases, and 12 bases separated the two germline ends. The CDR3 spans 13 residues. Germline V gene data show CDR1 as MNHEY and CDR2 as SVGEGT. CDR3 nucleotide sequence: TGTGCCAGCAGGACAGGAGACATCTACGAGCAGTACTTC. As protein: CASRTGDIYEQYF.

With regard to this clonotype: No conserved phenylalanine or tryptophan ends this CDR3, so it is likely a read error. The V and J genes are TRBV6-1 and TRBJ2-6, with TRBD1 matching 9 bases. In germline, CDR1 is MNHNS, CDR2 SASEGT. Unmatched junction bases numbered 7, after V lost 6 bases and J lost 1 base. CDR3 length: 17 residues. The CDR3 reads CASSSGTGTSGANVLTL. CDR3 bases: TGTGCCAGCAGCTCCGGGACAGGGACGTCTGGGGCCAACGTCCTGACTCTC.

This clonotype appeared many times. V usage is TRBV28 and J usage is TRBJ1-2, with TRBD1 matching 7 bases. CDR1 is MDHEN and CDR2 is SYDVKM in the germline V gene. Trimming took 7 bases from V and 6 from J; bases not matched to a gene: 5. CDR3 size: 12 residues. The CDR3 protein is CASNIQGHGYTF. DNA for the CDR3: TGTGCCAGCAATATACAGGGGCATGGCTACACCTTC.

This chain uses TRBV18 with TRBJ2-7; D remains ambiguous. Trimming removed 3 bases from V and 5 bases from J, with 8 bases in between. CDR1 and CDR2 from the germline V gene are KGHSH and LQKENI. The CDR3 extends over 12 amino acids. The CDR3 DNA follows: TGTGCCAGCTCACCTAAGGGCAACGAGCAGTACTTC. Protein: CASSPKGNEQYF.

This chain uses TRBV12-3 or TRBV12-4 with TRBJ1-1, with TRBD1 matching 9 bases. V lost 2 bases, J lost 3 bases, and 4 bases stayed unmatched. The CDR3 spans 15 residues. The CDR3 coding sequence is TGTGCCAGCAGTTTAACAGGGGGCGCGCACACTGAAGCTTTCTTT. Its protein product is CASSLTGGAHTEAFF.

This clonotype has only a few counts. The V call is TRBV5-8, the J call TRBJ1-1; a weak D match, TRBD1 (5 bases). The CDR3 runs to 14 residues. The V gene's germline CDR1 is SGHTS and CDR2 YDEGEE. V was cut by 4 bases and J by 5 bases, with 15 bases left in between. CDR3 residues: CASSPGKGWTEAFF. Here the CDR3 DNA reads TGTGCCAGCAGCCCAGGGAAGGGTTGGACTGAAGCTTTCTTT.

This clonotype occurred many times. This sequence joins TRBV7-9 and TRBJ2-1, with TRBD2 identical over 9 bases. The CDR3 runs to 17 residues. The germline gives CDR1 SEHNR, CDR2 FQNEAQ (reference sequence). Trimming at V came to 8 bases and at J to 4 bases, leaving 15 bases not matched to a gene. As DNA, the CDR3 is TGTGCCAGCTCTGGAGCGGGGGGCCCGGGCTCTTACAATGAGCAGTTCTTC. This translates into CASSGAGGPGSYNEQFF.

This clonotype was seen more than once but under ten times. The rearrangement uses TRBV30 and TRBJ2-5; 8 bases match TRBD2. Trimming at V came to 0 bases and at J to 3 bases, leaving 3 bases not matched to a gene. CDR1 GTSNPN and CDR2 SVGIG come from the germline V gene (reference sequence). CDR3 length: 14 amino acids. The CDR3 sequence: CAWSVLSGKETQYF. The CDR3 nucleotides read TGTGCCTGGAGTGTACTTAGCGGGAAAGAGACCCAGTACTTC.

The CDR3 sequence is CASSLFGGAGNTIYF. The CDR3 DNA sequence: TGTGCCAGCAGCTTATTTGGGGGTGCTGGAAACACCATATATTTT. This chain connects TRBV7-2 to TRBJ1-3, with TRBD1 as a possible D gene (5 bases). This CDR3 spans 15 amino acids. The germline CDR1 and CDR2 sequences are SGHTA and FQGNSA. The V end lost 2 bases, the J end lost 2 bases, and 10 bases lay between the germline ends. The entire variable domain, with the rest obtained from reference TRBV7-2 and TRBJ1-3, is as follows: GAGVSQSPSNKVTEKGKDVELRCDPISGHTALYWYRQSLGQGLEFLIYFQGNSAPDKSGLPSDRFSAERTGGSVSTLTIQRTQQEDSAVYLCASSLFGGAGNTIYFGEGSWLTVV.

This clonotype appeared a few times. The chain carries TRBV29-1 and TRBJ1-1; 8 bases are shared with TRBD1. The CDR3 spans 14 residues. Germline trimming cut 4 bases from V and 0 bases from J; bases unmatched to any gene: 4. Germline V lookup: CDR1 SQVTM, CDR2 ANQGSEA. The DNA for the CDR3 is TGCAGCGTTGCATTGACAGGGGTGAACACTGAAGCTTTCTTT. Translated, it gives CSVALTGVNTEAFF.

V is TRBV7-2 and J is TRBJ2-7; maybe TRBD2 (6 bases). Germline CDR1 and CDR2: SGHTA and FQGNSA. V shed 8 bases and J shed 8 bases, with 19 bases lying between them. The CDR3 length is 13 residues. The CDR3 coding sequence is TGTGCCAGCGTGGGACTGTACCCAGCCAAGCAGTACTTC. It is translated as CASVGLYPAKQYF.

A few counts support this clonotype. The chain carries TRBV28 and TRBJ1-5, with 9 nucleotides matching TRBD1. The CDR3 sequence is 15 residues long. Germline-derived CDR1 and CDR2 are MDHEN and SYDVKM. V shed 3 bases and J 9 bases; nucleotides not matched to a gene: 9. CDR3 bases: TGTGCCAGCAGTTTTACCGGGACAGGGAATGGGCCCCAGCATTTT. It translates to CASSFTGTGNGPQHF.

The V gene is TRBV10-3, the J gene TRBJ1-2; D gene unclear. CDR1 ENHRY and CDR2 SYGVKD come from the germline V gene. Trimming stripped 5 bases from V and 5 bases from J, with 12 bases between. CDR3 length: 13 amino acids. CDR3 protein: CAISISDEYGYTF. CDR3 DNA sequence: TGTGCCATCAGTATATCGGACGAGTATGGCTACACCTTC.

This chain joins TRBV4-1 and TRBJ2-3, with 12 bases aligning to TRBD1. Germline V lookup: CDR1 MGHRA, CDR2 YSYEKL. V trimming: 2 bases; J trimming: 4 bases; junction bases outside the gene matches: 4. The CDR3 totals 16 residues. The CDR3 DNA is TGCGCCAGCAGCCAACCAGGGACAGGGGGCGCAGATACGCAGTATTTT. This gives the protein CASSQPGTGGADTQYF.

This clonotype was seen only a few times. CDR3 loop: CASSQDRRVRLWGGYTF. The CDR3, as DNA: TGTGCCAGCAGCCAAGATCGGAGGGTTAGGCTTTGGGGTGGCTACACCTTC. The chain joins TRBV4-2 to TRBJ1-2; D gene unclear. Trimming removed 0 bases at V and 7 bases at J, with 21 bases between. The CDR3 runs to 17 residues. Germline CDR1 and CDR2: LGHNA and YNFKEQ.